The next 3 T cell receptor beta chains were all read from a single sample in a study of T cells after yellow fever vaccination. TCRdb reprocessed the 5' RACE reads via MiXCR and lists one record per CDR3 protein. Among roughly 260,000 distinct CDR3 sequences listed, 13% were seen once. This specimen consisted of CD4+ T cells sorted from PBMCs, obtained 45 days after the yellow fever booster vaccination. These TCRs come from a man younger than 45 who received the YFV17D yellow fever vaccine.

This clonotype was found a few times. The chain recombines TRBV5-1 with TRBJ1-2; 8 bases are shared with TRBD1. This CDR3 is 15 amino acids long. V trimming: 0 bases; J trimming: 7 bases; junction bases outside the gene matches: 8. Germline V gene lookup returns CDR1 SGHRS and CDR2 YFSETQ. CDR3 amino acids: CASSLGSQGAGGYTF. The CDR3 coding sequence is TGCGCCAGCAGCTTGGGCTCTCAGGGGGCCGGTGGCTACACCTTC.

The chain carries TRBV10-2 and TRBJ2-2; the D gene is possibly TRBD2 (6 bases). Germline V lookup: CDR1 WSHSY, CDR2 SAAADI. The CDR3 has 14 amino acids. V gave up 8 bases and J gave up 7 bases, with 17 bases separating them. The CDR3, as DNA: TGCGCCAGCCTCGGGGGAGAGCTGAGCGGGGAGCTGTTTTTT. It encodes CASLGGELSGELFF.

V gene TRBV7-8 combines with J gene TRBJ2-3; D not resolved. CDR3 length: 12 residues. The germline V gene encodes CDR1 SGHVS and CDR2 FQNEAQ. Trimming removed 5 bases at V and 4 bases at J, with 7 bases between. CDR3 sequence: CASSQRADTQYF. In DNA form, the CDR3 reads TGTGCCAGCAGCCAAAGGGCAGATACGCAGTATTTT. Full variable domain (outside the CDR3, taken from reference TRBV7-8 and TRBJ2-3): GAGVSQSPRYKVAKRGQDVALRCDPISGHVSLFWYQQALGQGPEFLTYFQNEAQLDKSGLPSDRFFAERPEGSVSTLKIQRTQQEDSAVYLCASSQRADTQYFGPGTRLTVL.